The source of this TCR beta chain is a study of T-cell memory formation after mild COVID-19. A word on this clonotype: Its antigen is unknown.

V was clipped by 9 bases and J by 4 bases; unmatched bases: 9. Germline V gene sequence: CDR1 MNHNS, CDR2 SASEGT. This CDR3 has 14 residues. Study findings and constraints: The appearance of some responding clones in pre-infection memory suggested that cross-reactive memory joined. Contracting clones localized mainly to CM and EM when CD4+ and mainly to EMRA when CD8+. Day 15 to 85 contractors were CD4/CD8 balanced; later expanders leaned CD4+.

With constant-segment primers, 5'RACE yielded cDNA libraries of TCR alpha and TCR beta that carried sample barcodes and UMIs. Using its own MiXCR run on the 5' RACE reads, TCRdb lists one record per CDR3 protein. The sample includes some 350,000 distinct CDR3 sequences, roughly 13% seen only once; the top ten take 20% to 25%. The clonotype was recovered from a man between 18 and 35 years old who had mild COVID-19 (a few samples of this study predate the infection). Cell type and time point are not known. This chain uses TRBV6-1 with TRBJ2-3; 8 bases match TRBD2. Sequences were obtained from PBMCs or a T cell subset sorted from them (not recorded which). The CDR3 sequence is CASQREGGADTQYF. DNA for the CDR3: TGTGCCAGTCAACGGGAGGGGGGCGCAGATACGCAGTATTTT.